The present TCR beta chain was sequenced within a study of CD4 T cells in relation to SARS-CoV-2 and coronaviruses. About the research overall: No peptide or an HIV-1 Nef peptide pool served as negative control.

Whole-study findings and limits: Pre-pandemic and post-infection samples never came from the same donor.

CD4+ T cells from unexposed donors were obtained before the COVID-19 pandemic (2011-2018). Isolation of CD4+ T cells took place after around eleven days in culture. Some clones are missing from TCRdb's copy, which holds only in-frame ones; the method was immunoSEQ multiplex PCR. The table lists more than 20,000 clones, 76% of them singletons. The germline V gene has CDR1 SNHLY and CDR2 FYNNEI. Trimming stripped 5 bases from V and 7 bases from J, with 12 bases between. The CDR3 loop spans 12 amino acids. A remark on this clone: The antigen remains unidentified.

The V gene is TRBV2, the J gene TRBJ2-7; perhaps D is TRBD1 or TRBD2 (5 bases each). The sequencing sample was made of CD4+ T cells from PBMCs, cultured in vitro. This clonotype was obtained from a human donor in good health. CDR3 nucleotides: TGTGCCAGCAGTCGGGACCGCGGGGAGCAGTACTTC. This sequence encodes CASSRDRGEQYF.